This section outlines one T cell receptor (beta chain) sequence together with its context. This record belongs to a study of CD8 T cells in Susac syndrome. About the study: Sequenced Susac syndrome patients included 5 or 6 with active disease and eight who were in remission. Patients with Susac syndrome, at blood draw, were therapy-naive, on corticosteroids, or on intravenous immunoglobulin alone.

CDR1 LNHNV and CDR2 YYDKDF come from the germline V gene (reference sequence). This CDR3 comprises 17 residues. The ends lost 4 bases at V and 3 bases at J; junction bases unmatched: 7. Random hexamers were used to reverse transcribe an amount of roughly 0.45 to 1 ug RNA. The authors amplified TCR beta CDR3 across 54 Vbeta and 13 Jbeta using immunoSEQ multiplex PCR. TCRdb recomputed calls from the immunoSEQ multiplex PCR reads with MiXCR, one row per CDR3 protein. The repertoire holds about 120,000 distinct CDR3 sequences, with roughly 94% as singletons. Sequencing was done on a sample of CD8+ T cells from PBMCs. The TCR was taken from a human donor with Susac syndrome. The chain joins TRBV15 to TRBJ2-6; 9 bases line up with TRBD1. CDR3 region: CATSTQDRGNGANVLTF. The DNA of the CDR3 is TGTGCCACCAGCACGCAAGACAGGGGGAATGGGGCCAACGTCCTGACTTTC.